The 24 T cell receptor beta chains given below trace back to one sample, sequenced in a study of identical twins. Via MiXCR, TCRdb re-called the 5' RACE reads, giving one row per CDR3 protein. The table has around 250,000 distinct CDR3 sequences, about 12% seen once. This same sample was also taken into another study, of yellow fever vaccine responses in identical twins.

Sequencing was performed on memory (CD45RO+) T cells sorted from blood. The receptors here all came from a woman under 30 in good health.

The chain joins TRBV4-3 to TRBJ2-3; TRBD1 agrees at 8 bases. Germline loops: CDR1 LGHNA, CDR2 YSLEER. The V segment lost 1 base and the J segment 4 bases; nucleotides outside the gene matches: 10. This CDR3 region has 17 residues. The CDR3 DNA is TGCGCCAGCAGCCAAGGCCCAGGACAGGGTCAGGCAGATACGCAGTATTTT. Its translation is CASSQGPGQGQADTQYF.

The CDR3 reads CASSLPGGLYNEQFF. The CDR3 DNA follows: TGTGCCAGCAGCTTACCGGGGGGGCTCTACAATGAGCAGTTCTTC. V gene TRBV7-3 combines with J gene TRBJ2-1; 8 bases fit TRBD2. V gave up 2 bases and J gave up 3 bases; unmatched junction bases: 3. Germline V lookup: CDR1 SGHTA, CDR2 FQGTGA. This CDR3 spans 15 amino acids.

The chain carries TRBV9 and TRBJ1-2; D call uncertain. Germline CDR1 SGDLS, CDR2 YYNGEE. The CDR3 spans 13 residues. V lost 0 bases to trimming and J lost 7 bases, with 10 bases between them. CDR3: CASSVEGSSGYTF. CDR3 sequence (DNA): TGTGCCAGCAGCGTAGAGGGTTCCTCTGGCTACACCTTC.

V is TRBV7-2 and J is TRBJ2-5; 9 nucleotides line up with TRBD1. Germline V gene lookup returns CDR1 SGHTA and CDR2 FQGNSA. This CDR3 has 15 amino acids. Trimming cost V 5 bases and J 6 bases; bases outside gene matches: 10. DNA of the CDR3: TGTGCCAGCAGCACGCCTCCGGGACAGGGACAGACCCAGTACTTC. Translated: CASSTPPGQGQTQYF.

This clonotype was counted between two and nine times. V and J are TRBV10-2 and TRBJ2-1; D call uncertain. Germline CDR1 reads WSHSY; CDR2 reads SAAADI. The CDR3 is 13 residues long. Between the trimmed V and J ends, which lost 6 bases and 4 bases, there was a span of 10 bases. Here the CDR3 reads CASSPSIYNEQFF. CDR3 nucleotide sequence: TGCGCCAGCAGCCCCTCTATTTACAATGAGCAGTTCTTC.

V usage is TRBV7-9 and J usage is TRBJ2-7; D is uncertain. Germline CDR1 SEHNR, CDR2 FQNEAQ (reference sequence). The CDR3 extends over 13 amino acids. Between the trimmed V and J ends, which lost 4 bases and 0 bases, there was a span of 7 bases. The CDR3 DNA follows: TGTGCCAGCAGCTACTACAGCTCCTACGAGCAGTACTTC. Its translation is CASSYYSSYEQYF.

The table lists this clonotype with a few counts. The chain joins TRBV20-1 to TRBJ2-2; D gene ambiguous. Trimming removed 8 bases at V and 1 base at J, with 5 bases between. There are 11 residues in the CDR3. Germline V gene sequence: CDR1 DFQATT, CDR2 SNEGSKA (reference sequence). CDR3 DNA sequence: TGCAGTACACAGAACACCGGGGAGCTGTTTTTT. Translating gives CSTQNTGELFF.

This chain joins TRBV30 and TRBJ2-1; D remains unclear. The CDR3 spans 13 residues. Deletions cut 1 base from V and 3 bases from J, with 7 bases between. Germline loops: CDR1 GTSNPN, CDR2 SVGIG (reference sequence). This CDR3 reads CAWSGIIYNEQFF. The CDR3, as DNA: TGTGCCTGGAGTGGAATAATCTACAATGAGCAGTTCTTC.

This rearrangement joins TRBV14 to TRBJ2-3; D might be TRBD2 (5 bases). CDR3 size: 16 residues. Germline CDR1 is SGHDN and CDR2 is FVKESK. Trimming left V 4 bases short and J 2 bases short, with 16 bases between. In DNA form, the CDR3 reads TGTGCCAGCAGCCCGAACCGGGCTAGCTACACAGATACGCAGTATTTT. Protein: CASSPNRASYTDTQYF.

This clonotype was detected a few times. The CDR3 loop is CASSSAETSLHEQYF. The CDR3 DNA is TGTGCCAGCAGCTCCGCCGAGACTTCACTCCACGAGCAGTACTTC. The chain carries TRBV7-2 and TRBJ2-7; D call uncertain. The V gene lost 4 bases and the J gene lost 5 bases, with 18 bases spanning the gap. This CDR3 is built from 15 residues. CDR1 SGHTA and CDR2 FQGNSA come from the germline V gene.

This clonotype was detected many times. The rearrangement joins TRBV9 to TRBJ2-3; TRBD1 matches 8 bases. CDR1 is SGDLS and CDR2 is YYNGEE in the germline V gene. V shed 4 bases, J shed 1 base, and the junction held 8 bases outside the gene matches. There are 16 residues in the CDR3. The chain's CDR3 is CASSPRDRFGTDTQYF. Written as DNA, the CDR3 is TGTGCCAGCAGCCCTAGGGACAGGTTCGGCACAGATACGCAGTATTTT.

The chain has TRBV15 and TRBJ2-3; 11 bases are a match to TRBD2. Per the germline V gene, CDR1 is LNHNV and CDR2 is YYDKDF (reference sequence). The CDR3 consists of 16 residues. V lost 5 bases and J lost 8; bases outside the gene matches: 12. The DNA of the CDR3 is TGTGCCACCAGCGGACCGACTAGCGGGAAAGGGGTTACGCAGTATTTT. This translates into CATSGPTSGKGVTQYF.

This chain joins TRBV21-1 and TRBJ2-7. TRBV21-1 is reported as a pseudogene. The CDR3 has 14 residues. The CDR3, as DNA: TGTGCCAGCAGCGAAGAAAAGTTTCCCACCGAGCAGTACTTC. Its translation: CASSEEKFPTEQYF.

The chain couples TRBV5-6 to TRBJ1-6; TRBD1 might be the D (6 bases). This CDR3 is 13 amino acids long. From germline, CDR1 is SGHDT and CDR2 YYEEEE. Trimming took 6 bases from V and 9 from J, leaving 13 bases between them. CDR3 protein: CASTPRGVSPLHF. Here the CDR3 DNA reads TGTGCCAGCACTCCGAGGGGGGTTTCACCCCTCCACTTT.

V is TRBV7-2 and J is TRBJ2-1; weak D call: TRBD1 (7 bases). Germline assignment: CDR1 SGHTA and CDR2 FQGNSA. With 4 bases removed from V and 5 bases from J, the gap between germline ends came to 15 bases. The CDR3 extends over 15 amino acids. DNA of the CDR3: TGTGCCAGCAGCTCCTGGGGGGACAGCGACAATGAGCAGTTCTTC. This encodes CASSSWGDSDNEQFF.

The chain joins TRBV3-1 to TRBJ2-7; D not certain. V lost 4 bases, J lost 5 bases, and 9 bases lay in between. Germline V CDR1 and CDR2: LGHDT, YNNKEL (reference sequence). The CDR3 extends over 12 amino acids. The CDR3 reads CASSLSSNEQYF. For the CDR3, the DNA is TGTGCCAGCAGCCTATCTTCGAACGAGCAGTACTTC.

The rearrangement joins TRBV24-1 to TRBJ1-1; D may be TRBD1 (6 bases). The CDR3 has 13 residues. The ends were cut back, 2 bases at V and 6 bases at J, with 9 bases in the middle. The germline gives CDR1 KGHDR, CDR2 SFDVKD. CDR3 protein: CATSDSDSPEAFF. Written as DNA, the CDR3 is TGTGCCACCAGTGATTCGGACAGCCCTGAAGCTTTCTTT.

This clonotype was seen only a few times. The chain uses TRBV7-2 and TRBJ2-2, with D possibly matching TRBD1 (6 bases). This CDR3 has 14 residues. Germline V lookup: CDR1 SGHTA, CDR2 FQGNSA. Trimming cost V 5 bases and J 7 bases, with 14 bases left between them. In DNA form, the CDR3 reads TGTGCCAGCAGCCACGACAGGTTCATCGGGGAGCTGTTTTTT. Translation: CASSHDRFIGELFF.

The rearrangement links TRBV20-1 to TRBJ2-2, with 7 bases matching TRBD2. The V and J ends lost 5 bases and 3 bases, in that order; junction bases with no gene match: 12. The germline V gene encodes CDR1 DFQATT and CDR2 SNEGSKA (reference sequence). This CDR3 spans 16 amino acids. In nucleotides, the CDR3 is TGCAGTGCTCCGCTTCGGCGGGGGAGTTACACCGGGGAGCTGTTTTTT. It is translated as CSAPLRRGSYTGELFF.

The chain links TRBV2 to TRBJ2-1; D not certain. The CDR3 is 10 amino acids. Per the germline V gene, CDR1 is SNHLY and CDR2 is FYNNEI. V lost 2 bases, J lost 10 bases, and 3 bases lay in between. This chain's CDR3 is CASSESEQFF. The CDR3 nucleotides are TGTGCCAGCAGTGAATCAGAGCAGTTCTTC.

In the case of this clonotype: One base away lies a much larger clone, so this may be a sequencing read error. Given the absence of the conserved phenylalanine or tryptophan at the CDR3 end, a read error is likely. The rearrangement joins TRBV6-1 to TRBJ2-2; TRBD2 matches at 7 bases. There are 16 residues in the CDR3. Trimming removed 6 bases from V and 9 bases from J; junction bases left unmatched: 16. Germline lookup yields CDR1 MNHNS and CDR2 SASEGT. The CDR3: CASRPGGSIGSRELFS. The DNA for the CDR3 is TGTGCCAGCAGGCCCGGGGGGTCGATAGGATCGAGGGAGCTGTTTTCT.

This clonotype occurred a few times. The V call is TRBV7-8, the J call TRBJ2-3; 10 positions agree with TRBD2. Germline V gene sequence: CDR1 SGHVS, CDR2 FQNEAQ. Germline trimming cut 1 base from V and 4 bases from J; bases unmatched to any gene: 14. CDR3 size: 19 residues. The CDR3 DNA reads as TGTGCCAGCAGCTTAGTTTCCGGCAGCGGGAGGGCCTCCGCAGATACGCAGTATTTT. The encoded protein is CASSLVSGSGRASADTQYF. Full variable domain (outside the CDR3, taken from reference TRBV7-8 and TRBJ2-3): GAGVSQSPRYKVAKRGQDVALRCDPISGHVSLFWYQQALGQGPEFLTYFQNEAQLDKSGLPSDRFFAERPEGSVSTLKIQRTQQEDSAVYLCASSLVSGSGRASADTQYFGPGTRLTVL.

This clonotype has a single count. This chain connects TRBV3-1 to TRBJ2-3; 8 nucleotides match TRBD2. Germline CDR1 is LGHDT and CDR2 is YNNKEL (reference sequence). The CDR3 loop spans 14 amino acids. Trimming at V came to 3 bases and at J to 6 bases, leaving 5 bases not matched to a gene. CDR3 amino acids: CASSQLSGKDTQYF. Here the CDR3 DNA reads TGTGCCAGCAGCCAGCTTAGCGGGAAGGATACGCAGTATTTT.

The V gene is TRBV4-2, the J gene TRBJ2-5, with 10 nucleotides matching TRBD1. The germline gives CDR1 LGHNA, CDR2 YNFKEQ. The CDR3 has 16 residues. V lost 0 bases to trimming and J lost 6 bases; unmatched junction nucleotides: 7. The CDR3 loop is CASSQDLTGGRQTQYF. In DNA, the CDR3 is TGTGCCAGCAGCCAAGATCTGACAGGGGGCCGGCAGACCCAGTACTTC.